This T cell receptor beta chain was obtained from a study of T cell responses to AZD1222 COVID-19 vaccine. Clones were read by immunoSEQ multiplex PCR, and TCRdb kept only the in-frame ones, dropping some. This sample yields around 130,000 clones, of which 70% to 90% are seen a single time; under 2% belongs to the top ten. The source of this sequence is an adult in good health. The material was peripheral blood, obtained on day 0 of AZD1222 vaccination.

DNA for the CDR3: TGCAGCGTTGAAGTCGCGTATCTGGGATACTATGGCTACACCTTC. This sequence encodes CSVEVAYLGYYGYTF. V usage is TRBV29-1 and J usage is TRBJ1-2; no clear D. This CDR3 has 15 residues. The V gene lost 1 base and the J gene lost 3 bases, with 15 bases spanning the gap. Germline lookup yields CDR1 SQVTM and CDR2 ANQGSEA.